A single sample gave rise to the 26 T cell receptor beta chains below, sequenced in a study of beta chain features in type 1 diabetes. Findings of the study overall: Across all four CD4+ subsets, people with type 1 diabetes showed modestly shorter TCRB CDR3s.

As every portion of the isolated RNA was reverse transcribed, the sequencing read expressed TCRB transcripts. TCRdb's copy holds only in-frame clones and misses some; the assay was immunoSEQ multiplex PCR. The sample yields under 850,000 clones, 13% seen once. Which antigens these TCRs recognize remains unknown. Sequences were obtained from naive CD4+ T cells from blood. Every receptor here comes from a young man with type 1 diabetes.

This clone has just a few counts. CDR3 coding DNA: TGTGCCAGCAGTTACGGGGCCTGGGATAGCTACGAGCAGTACTTC. Amino acid sequence: CASSYGAWDSYEQYF. V is TRBV6-5 and J is TRBJ2-7, with a tentative D call TRBD1 (5 bases). The V end was cut by 2 bases, the J end by 3 bases, with 14 bases between. Looked up from germline, CDR1 is MNHEY and CDR2 is SVGAGI. The CDR3 runs to 15 residues.

A few counts support this clone. This chain joins TRBV5-1 and TRBJ2-1, with 8 bases lining up with TRBD2. Trimming took 2 bases from V and 7 from J; bases not matched to a gene: 5. Germline CDR1 is SGHRS and CDR2 is YFSETQ. The CDR3 is made up of 14 amino acids. This CDR3 is CASSFAGGGNEQFF. Written as DNA, the CDR3 is TGCGCCAGCAGCTTCGCGGGGGGTGGTAATGAGCAGTTCTTC.

This clone was observed a few times. The V gene is TRBV7-9, the J gene TRBJ2-7; TRBD1 might be the D (7 bases). Germline CDR1 and CDR2: SEHNR and FQNEAQ (reference sequence). The CDR3 totals 14 residues. V gave up 3 bases and J gave up 7 bases, with 16 bases separating them. The chain's CDR3 is CASSLPRGDGEQYF. The CDR3, as DNA: TGTGCCAGCAGCTTGCCCAGGGGGGACGGGGAGCAGTACTTC. Combining the CDR3 with reference TRBV7-9 and TRBJ2-7 gives the whole variable domain DTGVSQNPRHKITKRGQNVTFRCDPISEHNRLYWYRQTLGQGPEFLTYFQNEAQLEKSRLLSDRFSAERPKGSFSTLEIQRTEQGDSAMYLCASSLPRGDGEQYFGPGTRLTVT.

The V gene is TRBV4-2, the J gene TRBJ2-3, with TRBD2 matching 8 bases. CDR1 is LGHNA, CDR2 YNFKEQ, per germline. The CDR3 is 15 residues long. Germline trimming cut 4 bases from V and 4 bases from J; bases unmatched to any gene: 7. The CDR3 region has the DNA TGTGCCAGCAGCCCGGGGGGGGGCTCCCCAGATACGCAGTATTTT. Translated: CASSPGGGSPDTQYF.

This clone has a handful of counts. The chain uses TRBV6-5 and TRBJ1-4; 8 nucleotides match TRBD1. Trimming removed 2 bases from V and 7 bases from J; junction bases left unmatched: 6. Germline V lookup: CDR1 MNHEY, CDR2 SVGAGI. CDR3 length: 15 amino acids. The CDR3 spells CASSYGGQGGEKLFF. The CDR3 nucleotides read TGTGCCAGCAGTTACGGCGGACAGGGAGGTGAAAAACTGTTTTTT.

The chain joins TRBV30 to TRBJ1-2; D unclear. The V gene's germline CDR1 is GTSNPN and CDR2 SVGIG (reference sequence). CDR3 length equals 10 residues. V was shortened by 7 bases and J by 11 bases, with 14 bases between the two germline ends. The CDR3 spells CALSRGQYTF. The CDR3 coding sequence is TGTGCCTTATCGAGAGGCCAGTACACCTTC.

The chain links TRBV10-3 to TRBJ2-1, with 11 positions matching TRBD2. Trimming removed 3 bases from V and 10 bases from J; junction bases left unmatched: 8. CDR1 and CDR2 from the germline V gene are ENHRY and SYGVKD. CDR3 length: 15 amino acids. CDR3 DNA sequence: TGTGCCATCAGTGACGGTCTAGCGGGGGGCGGCGAGCAGTTCTTC. Translation: CAISDGLAGGGEQFF.

This sequence joins TRBV11-2 and TRBJ2-1; D is ambiguous. The V and J ends lost 8 bases and 2 bases respectively, with 13 bases between them. This CDR3 is built from 14 residues. Germline CDR1 is SGHAT and CDR2 is FQNNGV. The CDR3 loop reads CASGRWTTYNEQFF. The CDR3 region has the DNA TGTGCCAGCGGCCGGTGGACGACCTACAATGAGCAGTTCTTC.

This clone was detected only a few times. This chain links TRBV7-2 with TRBJ2-7, with D unclear. The V end was cut by 1 base, the J end by 3 bases, with 7 bases between. This CDR3 has 13 residues. Germline assignment: CDR1 SGHTA and CDR2 FQGNSA. The CDR3 sequence is CASSLGVDYEQYF. CDR3 nucleotide sequence: TGTGCCAGCAGCTTAGGTGTAGACTACGAGCAGTACTTC.

The chain recombines TRBV6-5 with TRBJ1-2; D gene unclear. The CDR3 is 12 residues long. Trimming shortened V by 4 bases and J by 4 bases, and 7 bases separated the two germline ends. Germline CDR1 is MNHEY and CDR2 is SVGAGI. In DNA form, the CDR3 reads TGTGCCAGCAGTTTTGAGGGCTATGGCTACACCTTC. It translates to CASSFEGYGYTF.

This sequence joins TRBV7-6 and TRBJ1-6; 11 bases are shared with TRBD1. Germline V CDR1 and CDR2: SGHVS, FNYEAQ. CDR3 length: 15 residues. V trimming: 5 bases; J trimming: 7 bases; junction bases outside the gene matches: 4. The CDR3 is CASSLGQGANSPLHF. The CDR3 region has the DNA TGTGCCAGCAGCCTAGGACAGGGGGCAAATTCACCCCTCCACTTT. The entire variable domain, with the rest obtained from reference TRBV7-6 and TRBJ1-6, is as follows: GAGVSQSPRYKVTKRGQDVALRCDPISGHVSLYWYRQALGQGPEFLTYFNYEAQQDKSGLPNDRFSAERPEGSISTLTIQRTEQRDSAMYRCASSLGQGANSPLHFGNGTRLTVT.

The V call is TRBV2, the J call TRBJ2-5; 9 bases agree with TRBD2. The CDR3 spans 14 residues. Germline loops: CDR1 SNHLY, CDR2 FYNNEI. After removal of 6 bases from V and 1 base from J, the junction contained 3 bases not matched to a gene. The CDR3, as DNA: TGTGCCAGCAGACCGGGACTAGCCCAAGAGACCCAGTACTTC. This encodes CASRPGLAQETQYF. Using reference TRBV2 and TRBJ2-5 for the parts outside the CDR3, the full variable domain is EPEVTQTPSHQVTQMGQEVILRCVPISNHLYFYWYRQILGQKVEFLVSFYNNEISEKSEIFDDQFSVERPDGSNFTLKIRSTKLEDSAMYFCASRPGLAQETQYFGPGTRLLVL.

This clone has a handful of counts. The chain carries TRBV28 and TRBJ2-1; possibly TRBD2 for D (6 bases). CDR1 and CDR2 (germline): MDHEN, SYDVKM. The CDR3 contains 16 residues. The V end was cut by 7 bases, the J end by 9 bases, with 25 bases between. The CDR3 loop reads CASIPGGTREFSEQFF. CDR3 in DNA: TGTGCCAGCATCCCCGGTGGGACTCGAGAATTCAGTGAGCAGTTCTTC.

The chain joins TRBV18 to TRBJ2-1; 11 nucleotides agree with TRBD2. V shed 3 bases and J 6 bases; nucleotides not matched to a gene: 10. The germline gives CDR1 KGHSH, CDR2 LQKENI. The CDR3 is 17 amino acids. CDR3 amino acids: CASSPPVAGGPRNEQFF. The CDR3, as DNA: TGTGCCAGCTCACCCCCGGTAGCGGGGGGGCCGCGCAATGAGCAGTTCTTC.

This chain uses TRBV30 with TRBJ1-2; tentatively, D is TRBD1 (5 bases). The V gene's germline CDR1 is GTSNPN and CDR2 SVGIG (reference sequence). This CDR3 is 14 amino acids long. Trimming removed 0 bases from V and 4 bases from J, with 12 bases in between. This CDR3 reads CAWSVGGNFYGYTF. CDR3 DNA sequence: TGTGCCTGGAGTGTGGGGGGAAATTTCTATGGCTACACCTTC.

In this sample, this clone turned up a few times. The chain has TRBV25-1 and TRBJ1-6; possible D gene TRBD1, 5 bases. Trimming took off 7 bases at V and 6 bases at J, with 10 bases between the two ends. This CDR3 is built from 13 residues. Looked up from germline, CDR1 is MGHDK and CDR2 is SYGVNS. The CDR3 region is CASKEGLNSPLHF. CDR3 coding DNA: TGTGCCAGCAAGGAGGGACTTAATTCACCCCTCCACTTT.

The chain uses TRBV6-6 and TRBJ1-2; D is ambiguous. The V and J ends lost 4 bases and 10 bases respectively, with 13 bases between them. The CDR3 length is 12 residues. Germline CDR1 is MNHNY and CDR2 is SVGAGI (reference sequence). DNA of the CDR3: TGTGCCAGCAGTTCCCTGACTGTGAACTACACCTTC. Its translation is CASSSLTVNYTF.

V is TRBV20-1 and J is TRBJ2-5, with D possibly TRBD2 on 5 matching bases. V gave up 5 bases and J gave up 7 bases, with 8 bases separating them. The CDR3 loop spans 10 amino acids. CDR1 is DFQATT, CDR2 SNEGSKA, per germline (reference sequence). In nucleotides, the CDR3 is TGCAGTGCTGCCGCGGGGACCCAGTACTTC. Its protein product is CSAAAGTQYF.

The V call is TRBV9, the J call TRBJ2-1; D could derive from TRBD1 or TRBD2 (5 bases each). CDR1 SGDLS and CDR2 YYNGEE come from the germline V gene. Trimming removed 4 bases at V and 0 bases at J, with 11 bases between. The CDR3 runs 15 residues. In nucleotides, the CDR3 is TGTGCCAGCAGCATGGGGGTTCCCTCCTACAATGAGCAGTTCTTC. The encoded protein is CASSMGVPSYNEQFF.

This clone was seen just once. The sample has other DNA sequences that encode this CDR3 too. The chain is built from TRBV9 and TRBJ1-2; 9 positions match TRBD1. Losses at the gene ends were 0 bases for V and 3 bases for J; bases not matched to a gene: 3. The CDR3 totals 15 residues. Per the germline V gene, CDR1 is SGDLS and CDR2 is YYNGEE. The CDR3 nucleotides are TGTGCCAGCAGCGTAGGGACAGGGGAAGACTATGGCTACACCTTC. Protein sequence: CASSVGTGEDYGYTF.

This clone has a handful of counts. The rearrangement links TRBV30 to TRBJ1-1; the D is unclear. The germline V gene encodes CDR1 GTSNPN and CDR2 SVGIG (reference sequence). Trimming removed 0 bases at V and 0 bases at J, with 8 bases between. CDR3 length equals 14 residues. The CDR3 loop reads CAWSVTGMNTEAFF. The CDR3 nucleotides are TGTGCCTGGAGTGTCACCGGAATGAACACTGAAGCTTTCTTT.

In this sample, this clone turned up a few times. The rearrangement uses TRBV30 and TRBJ1-1, with 8 bases matching TRBD1. V lost 2 bases, J lost 4 bases, and 6 bases stayed unmatched. The CDR3 spans 14 residues. Germline CDR1 reads GTSNPN; CDR2 reads SVGIG (reference sequence). CDR3 DNA sequence: TGTGCCTGGAGTCTGCCCGACAGGGGCACTGAAGCTTTCTTT. Protein sequence: CAWSLPDRGTEAFF.

The chain employs TRBV18 and TRBJ2-1; D perhaps matches TRBD2 (5 bases). Germline V gene sequence: CDR1 KGHSH, CDR2 LQKENI. This CDR3 is built from 18 residues. V lost 3 bases and J lost 1, with 19 bases in between. The CDR3 protein is CASSPLASRTGSYNEQFF. CDR3 nucleotide sequence: TGTGCCAGCTCACCCCTGGCGTCGAGGACGGGGTCCTACAATGAGCAGTTCTTC.

There are a few counts of this clone. The chain combines TRBV5-1 with TRBJ1-1; D gene unclear. The V gene's germline CDR1 is SGHRS and CDR2 YFSETQ. V was clipped by 6 bases and J by 4 bases, with 13 bases between them. The CDR3 length is 13 residues. The CDR3 sequence is CASIPDRGTEAFF. CDR3 sequence (DNA): TGCGCCAGCATCCCGGACCGAGGCACTGAAGCTTTCTTT.

The chain is built from TRBV10-3 and TRBJ2-5; no clear D. The CDR3 consists of 13 residues. Germline-derived CDR1 and CDR2 are ENHRY and SYGVKD. V was cut by 4 bases and J by 3 bases, with 9 bases left in between. The CDR3 DNA follows: TGTGCCATCAGTGCCGGCCAGAAAGAGACCCAGTACTTC. This gives the protein CAISAGQKETQYF.

The chain uses TRBV7-8 and TRBJ1-2, with no clear D. V lost 0 bases and J 3 bases, leaving 5 bases between the germline ends. The CDR3 has 13 residues. In germline, CDR1 is SGHVS, CDR2 FQNEAQ. The CDR3, as DNA: TGTGCCAGCAGCTTAGCGGCAGACTATGGCTACACCTTC. Its protein product is CASSLAADYGYTF.